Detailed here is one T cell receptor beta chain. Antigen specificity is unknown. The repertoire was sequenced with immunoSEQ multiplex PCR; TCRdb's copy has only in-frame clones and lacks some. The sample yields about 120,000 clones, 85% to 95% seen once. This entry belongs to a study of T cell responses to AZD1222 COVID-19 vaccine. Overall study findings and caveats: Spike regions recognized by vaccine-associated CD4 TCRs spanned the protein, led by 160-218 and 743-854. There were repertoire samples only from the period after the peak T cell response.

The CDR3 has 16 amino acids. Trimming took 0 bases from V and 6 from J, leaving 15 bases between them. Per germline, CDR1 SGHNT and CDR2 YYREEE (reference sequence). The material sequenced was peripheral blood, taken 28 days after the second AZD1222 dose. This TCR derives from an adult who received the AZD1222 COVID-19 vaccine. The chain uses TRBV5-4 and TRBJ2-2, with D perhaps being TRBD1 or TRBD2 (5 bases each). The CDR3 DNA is TGTGCCAGCAGCTTGGCTCCGGGACCCGAGGCCGGGGAGCTGTTTTTT. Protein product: CASSLAPGPEAGELFF.